This entry concerns a single T cell receptor (beta chain). Data came from immunoSEQ multiplex PCR; TCRdb stores just in-frame clones and leaves some out. The profile shows 150,000 to 200,000 clones, around 90% of them singletons. The CDR3 has 14 residues. V was cut by 2 bases and J by 6 bases, with 13 bases left in between. Germline CDR1 and CDR2: MNHEY and SVGAGI. The data were obtained in a study of T cell responses to AZD1222 COVID-19 vaccine. This TCR came from an adult who received the AZD1222 COVID-19 vaccine. The sample was peripheral blood, taken 28 days after the second AZD1222 dose. The chain links TRBV6-5 to TRBJ1-1; tentatively, D is TRBD1 (6 bases). The CDR3 DNA is TGTGCCAGCAGTTACGGTGGGGGGCACGCTGAAGCTTTCTTT. Protein: CASSYGGGHAEAFF.